The rows below give T cell receptor beta chains drawn from one sample of a study of CD8 T cells in ankylosing spondylitis. TCRdb independently ran MiXCR on the 5' RACE reads; one entry per CDR3 protein. In the table there are 130,000 or so distinct CDR3 sequences, roughly 6.6% of which are singletons. Input material: blood, either unsorted or a sorted T cell fraction (not recorded which). The receptors come from a male donor with ankylosing spondylitis or in good health (not recorded which). Each CDR3 is given with its conserved first and last residue. Each record gives: J gene, V gene, D gene, clone size, CDR3 DNA, CDR3 protein. The D gene is left open where the match is weak. Part of the rows lack a size; the others show once, few, many or a class for expanded clones.

TRBJ1-5	TRBV5-1	.	many	TGCGCCAGCAGCCCGGGCGATGATCAGCCCCAGCATTTT	CASSPGDDQPQHF
TRBJ2-5	TRBV5-1	.	few	TGCGCCAGCAGCTCCGGAAATCCCGGAGGCGGAGAGACCCAGTACTTC	CASSSGNPGGGETQYF
TRBJ2-1	TRBV3-1	TRBD1	many	TGTGCCAGCAGCGGACAGGATGAGCAGTTCTTC	CASSGQDEQFF
TRBJ1-2	TRBV18	TRBD1	.	TGTGCCAGCTCACCAACCTCAGGGGGCCTAGCTAACTATGGCTACACCTTC	CASSPTSGGLANYGYTF
TRBJ2-7	TRBV5-5	.	many	TGTGCCAGCAGCTTAGATACTTGGAGGGGGGAGTACTTC	CASSLDTWRGEYF
TRBJ2-5	TRBV12-3/TRBV12-4	.	few	TGTGCCAGCAGCCCTTACGGGGACTCCGCTCAAGAGACCCAGTACTTC	CASSPYGDSAQETQYF
TRBJ2-1	TRBV28	.	many	TGTGCCACCAAAACTATAGGCAATGAGCAGTTCTTC	CATKTIGNEQFF
TRBJ1-2	TRBV29-1	TRBD1	many	TGCAGCGACTTGACAGGGGGCAGCTACACCTTC	CSDLTGGSYTF
TRBJ1-4	TRBV7-6	TRBD1	many	TGTGCCAGCAGCCCCCGACAGGGGGCTGGAAAACTGTTTTTT	CASSPRQGAGKLFF
TRBJ2-1	TRBV27	TRBD2	many	TGTGCCAGCAGAACAACCGGGACTAGTGGGGGAAGGGGGCAGTTCTTC	CASRTTGTSGGRGQFF
TRBJ2-7	TRBV5-1	.	many	TGCGCCAGCAGCGTTGCAGGCGGAGTATCCTACGAGCAGTACTTC	CASSVAGGVSYEQYF
TRBJ2-7	TRBV24-1	.	many	TGTGCCACCAGTGATCACGGGGTGGGAGAGCAGTACTTC	CATSDHGVGEQYF
TRBJ2-3	TRBV20-1	TRBD1	many	TGCAGTGCTAGAGATCCCAGGGGGCCAGATACGCAGTATTTT	CSARDPRGPDTQYF
TRBJ2-2	TRBV6-1	TRBD1	many	TGTGCCAGCAGTGAACTCGGGACAGTCACCGGGGAGCTGTTTTTT	CASSELGTVTGELFF
TRBJ2-4	TRBV12-3/TRBV12-4	TRBD2	many	TGTGCCAGCAGTCCTGGACTAGCGGGGGGAGGGAAAAACATTCAGTACTTC	CASSPGLAGGGKNIQYF
TRBJ2-5	TRBV5-1	TRBD2	many	TGCGCCAGCAGCCCCGGGACTAGCTCCGAGACCCAGTACTTC	CASSPGTSSETQYF
TRBJ2-5	TRBV2	TRBD2	many	TGTGCCAGCAGTAGGACTAGAGGGGAGACCCAGTACTTC	CASSRTRGETQYF
TRBJ2-3	TRBV20-1	TRBD2	many	TGCAGTGCTAGAGAACTAGCGGGGGGCACAGATACGCAGTATTTT	CSARELAGGTDTQYF
TRBJ1-2	TRBV29-1	.	many	TGCAGCGGGGGTCCGGGCCCAGCTAACTATGGCTACACCTTC	CSGGPGPANYGYTF
TRBJ2-6	TRBV4-1	.	many	TGCGCCAGCAGCCAAGATATGGTCCCTGGGGCCAACGTCCTGACTTTC	CASSQDMVPGANVLTF
TRBJ2-5	TRBV7-9	.	.	TGTGCCAGCAGCCCCGGGTGGGCGAACCAAGAGACCCAGTACTTC	CASSPGWANQETQYF
TRBJ2-5	TRBV4-1	.	many	TGCGCCAGCAGCCAAGATCCCGGGGCCGAAGAGACCCAGTACTTC	CASSQDPGAEETQYF
TRBJ1-5	TRBV4-1	TRBD1	many	TGCGCCAGCAGCCCCCGGGACAGACAAAATCAGCCCCAGCATTTT	CASSPRDRQNQPQHF
TRBJ2-7	TRBV28	.	many	TGTGCCAGCAGTCGGCAGTACGAGCAGTACTTC	CASSRQYEQYF
TRBJ2-2	TRBV12-3/TRBV12-4	.	many	TGTGCCAGCAGTCCCAGGGGGGGAAATGCCGGGGAGCTGTTTTTT	CASSPRGGNAGELFF
TRBJ2-3	TRBV7-2	.	many	TGTGCCAGCAGCTTCGGACTATCCGCAGATACGCAGTATTTT	CASSFGLSADTQYF
TRBJ2-6	TRBV20-1	.	few	TGCAGTGCTAGACCGGTCTCTGGGGCCAACGTCCTGACTTTC	CSARPVSGANVLTF
TRBJ2-2	TRBV20-1	TRBD1	many	TGCAGTGCTAGAAGGGGACAGGAGAACACCGGGGAGCTGTTTTTT	CSARRGQENTGELFF
TRBJ1-1	TRBV2	TRBD1	few	TGTGCCAGCACTGTCGACAGGGCGGGAGAAGCTTTCTTT	CASTVDRAGEAFF
TRBJ2-2	TRBV24-1	.	many	TGTGCCACCAGCGGGGGCACCGGGGAGCTGTTTTTT	CATSGGTGELFF
TRBJ2-2	TRBV14	.	many	TGTGCCAGCAGCCTAGCGTTAACCGGGGAGCTGTTTTTT	CASSLALTGELFF
TRBJ1-4	TRBV6-5	.	many	TGTGCCAGCAGTTCTAAGGACGGGGGAGTCATAACTCGAAAACTGTTTTTT	CASSSKDGGVITRKLFF
TRBJ2-1	TRBV24-1	TRBD2	many	TGTGCCACCAGAGGAGCTAGCGGGAGGTCACCAAATGAGCAGTTCTTC	CATRGASGRSPNEQFF
TRBJ1-1	TRBV7-3	.	many	TGTGCCAGCAGCTTACGGGGGGGACGCACTGAAGCTTTCTTT	CASSLRGGRTEAFF
TRBJ1-5	TRBV18	.	.	TGTGCCAGCTCACCACCAAATCAGCCCCAGCATTTT	CASSPPNQPQHF
TRBJ2-3	TRBV20-1	.	many	TGCAGTGCCCCTTTCCTCCGCACAGATACGCAGTATTTT	CSAPFLRTDTQYF
TRBJ2-1	TRBV7-3	TRBD1	many	TGTGCCAGCAGCGACCGACAGGGAAGTGAGCAGTTCTTC	CASSDRQGSEQFF
TRBJ2-3	TRBV14	TRBD1	many	TGTGCCAGCAGCCAAGACCCACCGGGACAGGGGGTAGCAGATACGCAGTATTTT	CASSQDPPGQGVADTQYF
TRBJ1-2	TRBV28	.	many	TGTGCCAGCAGCCCAGAACCTACTGGGGGGCTGTATGGCTACACCTTC	CASSPEPTGGLYGYTF
TRBJ1-4	TRBV3-1	.	many	TGTGCCAGCAGCCAGGCAGGGGCGGATGAAAAACTGTTTTTT	CASSQAGADEKLFF
TRBJ2-1	TRBV10-3	.	.	TGTGCCATCAGTGTCGACGTTAGTATTATTGAGCAGTTCTTC	CAISVDVSIIEQFF
TRBJ1-2	TRBV30	TRBD1	many	TGTGCCTGGATCGGGGACAGAAGCTATGGCTACACCTTC	CAWIGDRSYGYTF
TRBJ2-2	TRBV5-1	TRBD1	many	TGCGCCAGCAGCTCCGACAGGGGGCTCACCGGGGAGCTGTTTTTT	CASSSDRGLTGELFF
TRBJ1-6	TRBV20-1	.	many	TGCAGTGCTAGAGCGCGGTCCGGCAACCGCAATTCACCCCTCCACTTT	CSARARSGNRNSPLHF
TRBJ1-4	TRBV3-1	.	few	TGTGCCTCCTCCCCCCGCGGTCGCGGAGGGGTTGGTAATGAAAAACTGTTTTTT	CASSPRGRGGVGNEKLFF
TRBJ2-5	TRBV20-1	.	many	TGCAGTGCTAGGAGGACCGAGTACCAAGAGACCCAGTACTTC	CSARRTEYQETQYF
TRBJ1-1	TRBV5-1	TRBD1	many	TGCGCCAGCAGCCAACAGGGGGCTCACACTGAAGCTTTCTTT	CASSQQGAHTEAFF
TRBJ2-7	TRBV20-1	.	few	TGCAGTGCTAGTGTTCAGGGTGGGCCCTACGAGCAGTACTTC	CSASVQGGPYEQYF
TRBJ2-3	TRBV4-3	.	many	TGCGCCAGCAGCCAAGATTGGGGGAGGACGGCAGATACGCAGTATTTT	CASSQDWGRTADTQYF
TRBJ2-5	TRBV5-1	.	many	TGCGCCAGCAGTCCGCAGGAGTATCAAGAGACCCAGTACTTC	CASSPQEYQETQYF
TRBJ2-3	TRBV30	.	few	TGTGCCTGGAGGAGCATACCGAGCACAGATACGCAGTATTTT	CAWRSIPSTDTQYF
TRBJ1-6	TRBV28	TRBD1	many	TGTGCCAGCAGTCCACCACAGGGGACTACGAATTCACCCCTCCACTTT	CASSPPQGTTNSPLHF
TRBJ2-7	TRBV5-1	TRBD1	many	TGCGCCAGCAGCTCAAACCGGGACAGGGGAGACATCTCCTACGAGCAGTACTTC	CASSSNRDRGDISYEQYF
TRBJ2-3	TRBV6-1	TRBD2	many	TGTGCCAGCAGGGGCAGCGGGAGTTCAGATACGCAGTATTTT	CASRGSGSSDTQYF
TRBJ1-6	TRBV10-3	TRBD1	many	TGTGCCATCAGAGGACAGGGGGCGGAAATCGTCAATTCACCCCTCCACTTT	CAIRGQGAEIVNSPLHF
TRBJ2-1	TRBV20-1	.	many	TGCAGTACCGACCGGGACTCCTACAATGAGCAGTTCTTC	CSTDRDSYNEQFF
TRBJ1-2	TRBV28	TRBD1	many	TGTGCCAGCAGTCGGGACAGCTATGGCTACACCTTC	CASSRDSYGYTF